These 9 T cell receptor beta chains were all obtained from the same sample, sequenced in a study of cytomegalovirus exposure and HLA in healthy donors. The PCR used 60 Vbeta and 13 Jbeta primers. Repertoires were generated with immunoSEQ multiplex PCR, while TCRdb's copy carries only in-frame clones and drops some. Of some 160,000 clones detected, around 88% appear once; the ten largest clones hold roughly 1.8%. Sequenced: PBMCs. The receptors originated from a woman aged 18-29 years in good health and CMV-seronegative.

The chain is built from TRBV7-9 and TRBJ1-1; a weak D match, TRBD1 (5 bases). The CDR3 loop spans 14 amino acids. Germline CDR1 reads SEHNR; CDR2 reads FQNEAQ (reference sequence). Trimming left V 1 base short and J 4 bases short, with 10 bases between. The CDR3 protein is CASSLDAGGTEAFF. The CDR3 bases are TGTGCCAGCAGCTTAGATGCGGGGGGCACTGAAGCTTTCTTT. Full variable domain (missing parts from reference TRBV7-9 and TRBJ1-1): DTGVSQNPRHKITKRGQNVTFRCDPISEHNRLYWYRQTLGQGPEFLTYFQNEAQLEKSRLLSDRFSAERPKGSFSTLEIQRTEQGDSAMYLCASSLDAGGTEAFFGQGTRLTVV.

The chain employs TRBV29-1 and TRBJ2-7; 10 nucleotides line up with TRBD2. CDR1 and CDR2 from the germline V gene are SQVTM and ANQGSEA. V shed 5 bases, J shed 2 bases, and the junction held 9 bases outside the gene matches. The CDR3 has 15 amino acids. This CDR3 reads CSVRGASGSPYEQYF. CDR3 bases: TGCAGCGTTAGAGGAGCTAGCGGGAGCCCCTACGAGCAGTACTTC.

V gene TRBV7-2 combines with J gene TRBJ2-5; 7 positions match TRBD2. V was clipped by 1 base and J by 5 bases; unmatched bases: 4. The CDR3 is 14 amino acids. Per germline, CDR1 SGHTA and CDR2 FQGNSA. This chain's CDR3 is CASSLGRGWETQYF. Here the CDR3 DNA reads TGTGCCAGCAGCTTAGGGCGGGGGTGGGAGACCCAGTACTTC.

This clone was counted only a few times. The chain recombines TRBV5-1 with TRBJ1-4; weak D call: TRBD1 (5 bases). V shed 4 bases and J shed 8 bases, with 15 bases lying between them. The CDR3 sequence is 14 residues long. Germline CDR1 reads SGHRS; CDR2 reads YFSETQ. CDR3 DNA sequence: TGCGCCAGCAGCGTCCAGGGTTCGCAAGAAAAACTGTTTTTT. Translation: CASSVQGSQEKLFF.

The chain has TRBV30 and TRBJ1-6; tentative D call: TRBD1 (5 bases). The ends were cut back, 2 bases at V and 8 bases at J, with 10 bases in the middle. The CDR3 is made up of 13 amino acids. Germline V gene lookup returns CDR1 GTSNPN and CDR2 SVGIG (reference sequence). The CDR3 is CAWSRQTDSPLHF. CDR3 sequence (DNA): TGTGCCTGGAGTAGGCAGACAGATTCACCCCTCCACTTT.

This clone appeared a single time. This chain connects TRBV29-1 to TRBJ1-3; TRBD1 might be the D (5 bases). CDR3 size: 14 residues. Germline assignment: CDR1 SQVTM and CDR2 ANQGSEA. V was cut by 7 bases and J by 4 bases, with 17 bases left in between. DNA for the CDR3: TGCAGCGCCGCAGCGGGGGGAAAGGGAAACACCATATATTTT. Protein: CSAAAGGKGNTIYF.

The chain combines TRBV5-4 with TRBJ2-1; 7 nucleotides match TRBD1. The CDR3 is 15 amino acids. The germline V gene encodes CDR1 SGHNT and CDR2 YYREEE (reference sequence). V trimming: 4 bases; J trimming: 5 bases; junction bases outside the gene matches: 9. DNA for the CDR3: TGTGCCAGCAGCCAAGGGACAGCCTGGGACAATGAGCAGTTCTTC. Encoded protein: CASSQGTAWDNEQFF.

This clone was found a few times. The gene calls are TRBV6-6 and TRBJ1-1; D unclear. V was shortened by 6 bases and J by 10 bases, with 15 bases between the two germline ends. Germline-derived CDR1 and CDR2 are MNHNY and SVGAGI (reference sequence). The CDR3 runs 12 residues. CDR3 DNA sequence: TGTGCCAGCAGCCTACCAGAGGGAGCAGCTTTCTTT. Amino acid sequence: CASSLPEGAAFF.

The V gene is TRBV5-8, the J gene TRBJ1-1; no firm D call. From germline, CDR1 is SGHTS and CDR2 YDEGEE. The CDR3 extends over 12 amino acids. Trimming stripped 5 bases from V and 6 bases from J, with 11 bases between. The CDR3 sequence: CASRGRGAEAFF. In DNA, the CDR3 is TGTGCCAGCAGGGGCCGCGGGGCTGAAGCTTTCTTT. Full variable domain (rest looked up from reference TRBV5-8 and TRBJ1-1): EAGVTQSPTHLIKTRGQQATLRCSPISGHTSVYWYQQALGLGLQFLLWYDEGEERNRGNFPPRFSGRQFPNYSSELNVNALELEDSALYLCASRGRGAEAFFGQGTRLTVV.